A single sample gave rise to the 6 T cell receptor beta chains below, sequenced in a study of shared clonotypes between healthy human individuals. The repertoire was sequenced with immunoSEQ multiplex PCR; TCRdb's copy has only in-frame clones and lacks some. This sample has hundreds of thousands of clones, with 55% to 85% found just once. Input material: memory CD4+ T cells sorted from blood. Noted subset: CD45RA-negative fraction. The receptors originated from a woman between 25 and 40 years old in good health.

This chain links TRBV7-3 with TRBJ2-5; weak D call: TRBD2 (6 bases). From germline, CDR1 is SGHTA and CDR2 FQGTGA. The CDR3 is 19 residues long. Trimming stripped 4 bases from V and 2 bases from J, with 26 bases between. The CDR3 loop is CASSSKSSGTPECQETQYF. CDR3 bases: TGTGCCAGCAGCTCAAAATCCTCCGGGACTCCCGAGTGTCAAGAGACCCAGTACTTC.

This clone was observed a single time. The chain joins TRBV5-1 to TRBJ1-1; no reliable D call. There are 14 residues in the CDR3. Germline values: CDR1 SGHRS, CDR2 YFSETQ. Trimming removed 3 bases at V and 1 base at J, with 10 bases between. In nucleotides, the CDR3 is TGCGCCAGCAGCTCGCTTTCAGGGAACACTGAAGCTTTCTTT. It specifies CASSSLSGNTEAFF.

The chain joins TRBV19 to TRBJ1-2, with D possibly matching TRBD1 (6 bases). This CDR3 spans 11 amino acids. Trimming removed 4 bases at V and 8 bases at J, with 8 bases between. Germline loops: CDR1 LNHDA, CDR2 SQIVND (reference sequence). The CDR3 nucleotides are TGTGCCAGTAGTAGGGGGACAGGCTACACCTTC. Its protein is CASSRGTGYTF.

The V call is TRBV28, the J call TRBJ1-4, with 9 positions matching TRBD1. This CDR3 is 16 amino acids long. V dropped 5 bases and J dropped 0; count of bases not matched to a gene: 4. CDR1 and CDR2 from the germline V gene are MDHEN and SYDVKM. The DNA for the CDR3 is TGTGCCAGCAGTGGGGACAGGGTAACAACTAATGAAAAACTGTTTTTT. Amino acid sequence: CASSGDRVTTNEKLFF.

The chain joins TRBV25-1 to TRBJ2-1, with 14 bases matching TRBD2. The ends lost 2 bases at V and 7 bases at J; junction bases unmatched: 1. The CDR3 length is 15 residues. Germline assignment: CDR1 MGHDK and CDR2 SYGVNS. CDR3: CASSERLAGGNEQFF. The CDR3 nucleotides read TGTGCCAGCAGTGAACGACTAGCGGGAGGGAATGAGCAGTTCTTC.

In this sample, this clone turned up a few times. The chain carries TRBV7-2 and TRBJ2-1; 14 bases match TRBD2. Trimming cost V 5 bases and J 7 bases; bases outside gene matches: 4. Germline V gene data show CDR1 as SGHTA and CDR2 as FQGNSA. The length of the CDR3 is 15 residues. The CDR3 protein is CASSTGLAGVNEQFF. CDR3 coding DNA: TGTGCCAGCAGCACGGGACTAGCGGGAGTTAATGAGCAGTTCTTC.